This paragraph reports one T cell receptor beta chain. Its specific antigen is unknown. No base quality information exists; no much larger clone differs at one position. These data come from a study of blood T cell repertoires in COVID-19 (dated by TCRdb to 2020 to 2021). As for the study more broadly: The collaborator samples originated in the United States, Italy and Spain and spanned the acute and convalescent phases of COVID-19. The prospective study material was composed of cDNA or gDNA derived from T cells, B-cell-depleted T cells, or PBMCs. Deeply sampled blood TCRbeta repertoires from subjects exposed to, actively infected with, or recovered from COVID-19 were included in the dataset. The repertoires were made available in a free public database intended to serve as a resource for research on the immune response to SARS-CoV-2. The samples were drawn from the first 160 participants of the ongoing ImmuneRACE study and from some 1,300 subjects provided by 6 global collaborators. Sample metadata almost always included a de-identified subject ID, COVID-19 status, age in years and sex. Where HLA class I and class II types were available, the types were taken from metadata supplied by the sample provider, not from assay-based typing.

Summary of the overall study and its limitations: The amount of clinical and demographic metadata varied by source and participant and was provided uncurated.

The immunoSEQ Assay, a bias-controlled multiplex PCR, was used to amplify TCRbeta CDR3 regions from genomic DNA. On the study's bioinformatics: Within the assay, amplification of reference gene primers was used to estimate how many nucleated cells each sample contained. To quantify the absolute abundance of each unique TCRbeta CDR3 rearrangement, sequence reads were collapsed and filtered. Productive Simpson clonality was computed per sample as the square root of Simpson's diversity index over productive rearrangements. TCRdb mirrors the immuneACCESS table, restricted to in-frame sequences. Some clones are absent from its copies; in checked studies, under half trace to an unresolved V gene, and the reason for the others is unknown. V and J calls and clone size are those listed in that table; D and trimming were worked out from the DNA. Counted in this sample were fewer than 150,000 clones; roughly 80% of them appeared once. The ten largest clones add up to 8% to 10% of the sample.

The collaborating institutions used their own protocols to collect whole blood in K2EDTA tubes. For TCRbeta analysis, collaborators shipped samples as frozen whole blood, isolated PBMCs, or DNA extracted from either of those sample types. The CDR3, cysteine through phenylalanine, is 13 amino acids long. The sequence is cut down to CDR3 DNA, 39 bases in frame from base 1. V has 6 bases trimmed and J has 5 bases trimmed; junction bases matching no gene number 6. Reading the germline V gene gives CDR1 MNHEY and CDR2 SVGAGI. The chain couples TRBV6-5 to TRBJ1-2; the central 7 bases match TRBD1. The sequence derives from a woman aged 80 or over in a cohort sampled during active or convalescent COVID-19. Material for sequencing was peripheral blood. The CDR3 is CASSPTGPYGYTF. The DNA reads as follows: TGTGCCAGCAGCCCGACAGGGCCTTATGGCTACACCTTC.